What follows are 9 T cell receptor beta chains derived from one specimen sequenced in a study of Ad26.COV2.S vaccination and SARS-CoV-2 variants. The treatment: some 20 received Ad26.COV2.S at low or high dose, single or two shots; 5 received placebo; per-sample allocation not given. Sample collection was performed on day 63 after the first vaccine or placebo injection. Libraries were prepared by immunoSEQ multiplex PCR; TCRdb keeps only in-frame clonotypes and omits some of them. The sample contains about 400,000 clones, about 91% of which appear only once. The source material was peripheral blood, sampled in a trial of Ad26.COV2.S vaccine versus placebo. Receptors originate from a person between 18 and 59 years old who received the Ad26.COV2.S COVID-19 vaccine or a placebo.

V gene TRBV5-1 combines with J gene TRBJ2-3; D unclear. V lost 0 bases, J lost 2 bases, and 10 bases lay in between. This CDR3 has 15 residues. Germline V gives CDR1 SGHRS, CDR2 YFSETQ. CDR3 region: CASSLAGHFTDTQYF. The CDR3 nucleotides are TGCGCCAGCAGCTTGGCGGGTCATTTCACAGATACGCAGTATTTT.

This clone was seen ten or more times. This chain connects TRBV7-9 to TRBJ2-1; weak D call: TRBD2 (6 bases). The CDR3 has 17 residues. The germline CDR1 and CDR2 sequences are SEHNR and FQNEAQ (reference sequence). Trimming shortened V by 5 bases and J by 12 bases, and 29 bases separated the two germline ends. This CDR3 reads CASSPAAGTHRRPGQFF. The DNA for the CDR3 is TGTGCCAGCAGCCCCGCGGCGGGGACTCATCGCCGACCGGGGCAGTTCTTC.

The chain has TRBV3-1 (or the pseudogene TRBV3-2) and TRBJ2-5; no firm D call. The germline V and J ends were trimmed by 0 bases and 8 bases, with 7 bases remaining between them. This CDR3 comprises 12 residues. Germline CDR1 is LGHDT and CDR2 is YNNKEL (reference sequence). The CDR3 protein is CASSQDERTQYF. The CDR3 nucleotides read TGTGCCAGCAGCCAAGATGAAAGAACCCAGTACTTC.

This clone occurred once. V is TRBV4-2 and J is TRBJ2-4; no firm D call. The CDR3 is made up of 13 amino acids. Germline V gene sequence: CDR1 LGHNA, CDR2 YNFKEQ. Trimming took 5 bases from V and 6 from J, leaving 11 bases between them. CDR3 in DNA: TGTGCCAGCAGCGCAGGCGTAGCAAACATTCAGTACTTC. Protein sequence: CASSAGVANIQYF.

A word on this clone: The sample carries other DNA sequences with the same CDR3. This chain joins TRBV19 and TRBJ2-1, with D tentatively TRBD2 (6 bases). The CDR3 has 15 residues. Germline V gene data show CDR1 as LNHDA and CDR2 as SQIVND (reference sequence). V was shortened by 3 bases and J by 0 bases, with 9 bases between the two germline ends. CDR3 nucleotides: TGTGCCAGTAGTATTAGCGGTAGCTCCTACAATGAGCAGTTCTTC. It specifies CASSISGSSYNEQFF.

This chain uses TRBV30 with TRBJ2-7, with a tentative D call TRBD2 (5 bases). The CDR3 runs to 11 residues. Looked up from germline, CDR1 is GTSNPN and CDR2 is SVGIG (reference sequence). V was pared by 0 bases and J by 8 bases, with 8 bases between. For the CDR3, the DNA is TGTGCCTGGAGTGTGGAGGCCCAGCAGTACTTC. Translated: CAWSVEAQQYF.

The CDR3 reads CASSLAAVRGGVHEQYF. CDR3 bases: TGTGCCAGCAGCTTAGCGGCAGTCAGGGGGGGAGTCCACGAGCAGTACTTC. The chain couples TRBV7-2 to TRBJ2-7; D might be TRBD1 or TRBD2, each matching 7 bases. The CDR3 consists of 17 residues. Looked up from germline, CDR1 is SGHTA and CDR2 is FQGNSA. V shed 0 bases and J shed 5 bases, with 20 bases lying between them.

The V and J genes are TRBV6-2 or TRBV6-3 and TRBJ2-4, with D perhaps given as TRBD1 or TRBD2 (5 bases each). In germline, CDR1 is MNHEY, CDR2 SVGEGT. CDR3 length: 16 amino acids. V dropped 0 bases and J dropped 2 bases, with 11 bases sitting between them. CDR3 DNA sequence: TGTGCCAGCAGTTACTCGGGACCTGCATCCAAAAACATTCAGTACTTC. It specifies CASSYSGPASKNIQYF.

The V gene is TRBV10-2, the J gene TRBJ2-3; 7 bases agree with TRBD2. The CDR3 has 13 amino acids. V gave up 6 bases and J gave up 5 bases; unmatched junction bases: 5. CDR1 WSHSY and CDR2 SAAADI come from the germline V gene. The DNA of the CDR3 is TGCGCCAGCAGAAGGGGAGGGCAAGATACGCAGTATTTT. Translation gives CASRRGGQDTQYF.